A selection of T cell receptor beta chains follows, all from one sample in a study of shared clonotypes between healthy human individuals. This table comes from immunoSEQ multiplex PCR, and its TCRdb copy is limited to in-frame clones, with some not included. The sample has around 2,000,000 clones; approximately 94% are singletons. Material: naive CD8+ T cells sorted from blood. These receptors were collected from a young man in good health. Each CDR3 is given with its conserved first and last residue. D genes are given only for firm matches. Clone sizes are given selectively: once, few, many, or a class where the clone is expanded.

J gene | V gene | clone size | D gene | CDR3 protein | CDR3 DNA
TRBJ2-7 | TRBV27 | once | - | CASSPLSDLYEQYF | TGTGCCAGCAGTCCCCTCTCGGACTTATACGAGCAGTACTTC
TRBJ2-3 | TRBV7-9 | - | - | CATRGPYSGTTDTQYF | TGTGCCACCCGGGGTCCCTATAGCGGTACCACAGATACGCAGTATTTT
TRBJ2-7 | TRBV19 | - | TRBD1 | CASSLGQGIFYEQYF | TGTGCCAGTAGTCTCGGACAGGGAATTTTCTACGAGCAGTACTTC
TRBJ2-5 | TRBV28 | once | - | CASSAQQGRETQYF | TGTGCCAGCAGTGCACAACAGGGGAGGGAGACCCAGTACTTC
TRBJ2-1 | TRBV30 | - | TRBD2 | CAWRWGTSGIPDEQFF | TGTGCCTGGAGGTGGGGGACTAGCGGGATCCCAGATGAGCAGTTCTTC
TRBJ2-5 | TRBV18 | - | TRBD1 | CASSPSTFGQDQETQYF | TGTGCCAGCTCACCTTCAACGTTTGGACAGGATCAAGAGACCCAGTACTTC
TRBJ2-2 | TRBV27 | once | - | CASSLNLGITGELFF | TGTGCCAGCAGTTTAAATTTGGGTATCACCGGGGAGCTGTTTTTT
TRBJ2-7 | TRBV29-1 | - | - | CSVERAYEQYF | TGCAGCGTTGAGAGGGCCTACGAGCAGTACTTC
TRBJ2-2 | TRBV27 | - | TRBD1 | CASSLGQGAATGELFF | TGTGCCAGCAGTTTAGGGCAGGGGGCTGCCACCGGGGAGCTGTTTTTT
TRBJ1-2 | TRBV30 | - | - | CAWSVLGVDGYTF | TGTGCCTGGAGTGTACTCGGGGTTGATGGCTACACCTTC
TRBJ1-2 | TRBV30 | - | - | CATMAVGLDGYTF | TGTGCTACTATGGCGGTGGGGCTAGATGGCTACACCTTC
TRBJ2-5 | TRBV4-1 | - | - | CASSQEDSLSGETQYF | TGCGCCAGCAGCCAAGAAGACAGTCTTTCTGGGGAGACCCAGTACTTC
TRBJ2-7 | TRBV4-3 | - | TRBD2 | CASSQEFSGDYRLREQYF | TGCGCCAGCAGCCAAGAATTTAGCGGGGATTATAGACTACGCGAGCAGTACTTC
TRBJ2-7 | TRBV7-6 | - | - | CASSLRASHEQYF | TGTGCCAGCAGCTTGAGGGCCTCCCACGAGCAGTACTTC
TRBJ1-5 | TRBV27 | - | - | CASSLQGFSNQPQHF | TGTGCCAGCAGTTTACAGGGTTTTAGCAATCAGCCCCAGCATTTT
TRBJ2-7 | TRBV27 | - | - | CASSFEQTSYEQYF | TGTGCCAGCAGTTTTGAACAAACCTCCTACGAGCAGTACTTC